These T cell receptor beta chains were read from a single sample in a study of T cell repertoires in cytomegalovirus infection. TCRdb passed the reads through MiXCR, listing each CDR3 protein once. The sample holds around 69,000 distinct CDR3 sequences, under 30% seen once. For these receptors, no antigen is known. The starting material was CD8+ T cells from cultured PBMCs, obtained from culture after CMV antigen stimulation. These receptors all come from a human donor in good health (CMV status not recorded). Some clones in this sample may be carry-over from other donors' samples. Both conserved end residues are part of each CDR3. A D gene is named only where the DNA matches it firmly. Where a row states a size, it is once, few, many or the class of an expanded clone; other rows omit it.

DNA: TGCGCCAGCAGCCAAGATAGATTCCCGGGACAGGGCACTGAAGCTTTCTTT
CDR3: CASSQDRFPGQGTEAFF
J: TRBJ1-1
size: few
V: TRBV4-3
D: TRBD1

DNA: TGTGCCAGCAGCACGGACAGCCTGGAGCAGTACTTC
CDR3: CASSTDSLEQYF
J: TRBJ2-7
size: many
V: TRBV7-9
D: -

DNA: TGTGCCAGCAGCGAAACAGGGACCCACGAGCAGTACTTC
CDR3: CASSETGTHEQYF
J: TRBJ2-7
size: -
V: TRBV28
D: -

DNA: TGTGCCAGCAGTTTAGGGCTAGATACGCAGTATTTT
CDR3: CASSLGLDTQYF
J: TRBJ2-3
size: -
V: TRBV12-3/TRBV12-4
D: -

DNA: TGTGCCAGCAGCTTAGTGTCCGCGGGAGGGCCGAGCGAGCAGTACTTC
CDR3: CASSLVSAGGPSEQYF
J: TRBJ2-7
size: many
V: TRBV7-2
D: TRBD2

DNA: TGCAGTGCCCTAGCGGGGGACAGAGATGAGCAGTTCTTC
CDR3: CSALAGDRDEQFF
J: TRBJ2-1
size: -
V: TRBV20-1
D: TRBD2

DNA: TGTGTCAGCAGGGGGGACGGGCTCTCTGGGGCCAACGTCCTGACTTTC
CDR3: CVSRGDGLSGANVLTF
J: TRBJ2-6
size: -
V: TRBV7-9
D: -

DNA: TGTGCCAGCAGCTTGGGGGGAGGCTATGGCTACACCTTC
CDR3: CASSLGGGYGYTF
J: TRBJ1-2
size: few
V: TRBV5-6
D: -

DNA: TGTGCCATCCTAACCGGGACAGGGGGACACTCTGGAAACACCATATATTTT
CDR3: CAILTGTGGHSGNTIYF
J: TRBJ1-3
size: -
V: TRBV10-3
D: TRBD1

DNA: TGTGCCAGCAGCGATAGCGCAGAGGCCAACGTCCTGACTTTC
CDR3: CASSDSAEANVLTF
J: TRBJ2-6
size: many
V: TRBV11-2
D: -

DNA: TGTGCCAGCGGCTACGGGGAGCTGTTTTTT
CDR3: CASGYGELFF
J: TRBJ2-2
size: few
V: TRBV6-1
D: -

DNA: TGCAGTGCTAGAGTTACTCAGGACGGGAACTATGGCTACACCTTC
CDR3: CSARVTQDGNYGYTF
J: TRBJ1-2
size: -
V: TRBV20-1
D: -

DNA: TGCAGTGCTAGTAAGGGACAGGGGATCACTGAAGCTTTCTTT
CDR3: CSASKGQGITEAFF
J: TRBJ1-1
size: few
V: TRBV20-1
D: TRBD1

DNA: TGTGCCAGCATAAAAAGTGGGACCTCAAGCAATGAGCAGTTCTTC
CDR3: CASIKSGTSSNEQFF
J: TRBJ2-1
size: many
V: TRBV7-8
D: -

DNA: TGCAGTGCCCCGGGACACCCTCGCGCAGATACGCAGTATTTT
CDR3: CSAPGHPRADTQYF
J: TRBJ2-3
size: -
V: TRBV20-1
D: -